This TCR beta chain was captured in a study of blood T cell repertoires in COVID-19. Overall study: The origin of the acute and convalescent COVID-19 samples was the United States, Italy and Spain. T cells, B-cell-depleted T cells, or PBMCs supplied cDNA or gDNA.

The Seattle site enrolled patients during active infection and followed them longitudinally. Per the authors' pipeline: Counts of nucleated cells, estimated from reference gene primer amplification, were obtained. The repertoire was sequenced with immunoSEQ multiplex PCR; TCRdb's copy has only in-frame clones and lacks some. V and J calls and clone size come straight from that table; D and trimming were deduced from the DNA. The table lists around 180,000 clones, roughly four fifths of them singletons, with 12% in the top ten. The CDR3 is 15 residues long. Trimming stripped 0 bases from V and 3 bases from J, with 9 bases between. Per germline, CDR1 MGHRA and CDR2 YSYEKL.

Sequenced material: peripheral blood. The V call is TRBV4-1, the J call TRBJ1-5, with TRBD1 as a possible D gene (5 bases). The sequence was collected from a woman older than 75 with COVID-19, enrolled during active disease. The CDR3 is CASSQEGGINQPQHF. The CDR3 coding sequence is TGCGCCAGCAGCCAAGAGGGGGGAATCAATCAGCCCCAGCATTTT.